This TCR beta chain comes out of a study of blood T cell repertoires in COVID-19. Study-wide background: Samples came from the United States, Italy and Spain, spanning acute and convalescent COVID-19.

The assay was immunoSEQ multiplex PCR, and TCRdb's table has in-frame clones only and misses some. The table shows 65,000 to 70,000 clones, with roughly 84% occurring only once. V was clipped by 6 bases and J by 8 bases, with 16 bases between them. Germline loops: CDR1 SQVTM, CDR2 ANQGSEA. CDR3 size: 12 residues. The specimen was peripheral blood. This receptor was taken from a woman in her fifties or sixties with acute or convalescent COVID-19. The chain links TRBV29-1 to TRBJ1-2; maybe TRBD1 (5 bases). The CDR3 region is CSVPYDSQGYTF. In nucleotides, the CDR3 is TGCAGCGTCCCCTACGACAGTCAGGGCTACACCTTC.